These T cell receptor beta chains were read from a single sample in a study of blood T cell repertoires in COVID-19. The method was immunoSEQ multiplex PCR; TCRdb's version includes in-frame clones alone and lacks a portion of them. The sample carries 250,000 to 350,000 clones, roughly 83% recorded once. The sequenced sample consisted of peripheral blood. The source is a woman between 45 and 60 years old with acute or convalescent COVID-19. Each CDR3 is given with its conserved first and last residue. The D gene is left open where the match is weak. A clone size is listed for some rows: how often the clone was seen (once, few, many), or a class if it is expanded.

J: TRBJ1-5; size: .; V: TRBV2; D: .; DNA: TGTGCCAGCAGGGACACCAGCAATCAGCCCCAGCATTTT; CDR3: CASRDTSNQPQHF
J: TRBJ2-7; size: .; V: TRBV19; D: .; DNA: TGTGCCAGTAGTATTTTAACAGGAAACTCCTACGAGCAGTACTTC; CDR3: CASSILTGNSYEQYF
J: TRBJ1-2; size: .; V: TRBV4-1; D: .; DNA: TGCGCCAGCAGCCCAAGCCCAGGGGAGATAGACTATGGCTACACCTTC; CDR3: CASSPSPGEIDYGYTF
J: TRBJ2-2; size: .; V: TRBV7-7; D: TRBD1; DNA: TGTGCTAGCAGACCGGGACAGGGGGCCATCGGGGAGCTGTTTTTT; CDR3: CASRPGQGAIGELFF
J: TRBJ1-2; size: .; V: TRBV29-1; D: TRBD1; DNA: TGCAGCTTACGGGACAGCAATGGCTACACCTTC; CDR3: CSLRDSNGYTF
J: TRBJ2-5; size: .; V: TRBV5-1; D: .; DNA: TGCGCCAGCAAATCTAGCCCTGGTGCGACCCAGTACTTC; CDR3: CASKSSPGATQYF
J: TRBJ2-5; size: .; V: TRBV28; D: .; DNA: TGTGCCAGCAGTCGGGGGTACACGAAGACCCAGTACTTC; CDR3: CASSRGYTKTQYF
J: TRBJ2-1; size: .; V: TRBV2; D: TRBD1; DNA: TGTGCCAGCAGTTCTCACCGGGACAGGGAGACAAATGAGCAGTTCTTC; CDR3: CASSSHRDRETNEQFF
J: TRBJ2-3; size: .; V: TRBV10-1; D: TRBD2; DNA: TGCGCCAGCAGCTACAAACGGAGGACCGGGACTAGCGGGAGGGCCACAGATACGCAGTATTTT; CDR3: CASSYKRRTGTSGRATDTQYF
J: TRBJ1-1; size: .; V: TRBV3-1/TRBV3-2; D: .; DNA: TGTGCCAGCAGCCACGTGAACACTGAAGCTTTCTTT; CDR3: CASSHVNTEAFF
J: TRBJ1-2; size: .; V: TRBV27; D: .; DNA: TGTGCCAGCAGTTTGGGGCGGGGGGCCGGCTACACCTTC; CDR3: CASSLGRGAGYTF
J: TRBJ1-2; size: .; V: TRBV25-1; D: .; DNA: TGTGCCAGCAGACAGGGCGAAGCTAACTATGGCTACACCTTC; CDR3: CASRQGEANYGYTF
J: TRBJ2-7; size: .; V: TRBV2; D: .; DNA: TGTGCCAGCAGTGAAGCGGGTTGGGGCAGGGAAACAAGTTACGGCGAGCAGTACTTC; CDR3: CASSEAGWGRETSYGEQYF
J: TRBJ2-3; size: once; V: TRBV5-4; D: .; DNA: TGTGCCAGCAGCCTGGGGCGGGTAGGGTTCGGAGATACGCAGTATTTT; CDR3: CASSLGRVGFGDTQYF